Listed below are T cell receptor beta chains from one sample, sequenced in a study of neurological immune-mediated disorders. TCRdb recomputed calls from the 5' RACE reads with MiXCR, one row per CDR3 protein. The sample has roughly 20,000 distinct CDR3 sequences; 17% are singletons. Sequences were obtained from CD8+ T cells from blood. Receptors were obtained from a young woman with multiple sclerosis. The CDR3 runs from the conserved cysteine through the conserved F or W. A D gene is named only where the DNA matches it firmly. Clone size is given for some rows only: seen once, a few or many times, or a class if the clone is expanded.

TRBJ1-5,TRBD1,TRBV20-1,medium-sized,CSATRTGEVSQPQHF,TGCAGTGCTACCCGGACAGGGGAGGTCAGCCAGCCCCAGCATTTT
TRBJ1-2,TRBD1,TRBV29-1,many,CSVEQGDREYYGYTF,TGCAGCGTTGAACAGGGGGACAGGGAATACTATGGCTACACCTTC
TRBJ1-4,NA,TRBV27,many,CASSLQGSEKLFF,TGTGCCAGCAGTCTCCAGGGGAGCGAAAAACTGTTTTTT
TRBJ1-4,NA,TRBV2,NA,CASSESGTQNEKLFF,TGTGCCAGCAGTGAATCCGGGACACAGAATGAAAAACTGTTTTTT
TRBJ2-3,NA,TRBV25-1,many,CASSDGAPDTQYF,TGTGCCAGCAGTGATGGGGCCCCAGATACGCAGTATTTT
TRBJ2-1,NA,TRBV5-1,many,CASSLAGSVIYNEQFF,TGCGCCAGCAGCTTGGCGGGGTCAGTCATCTACAATGAGCAGTTCTTC
TRBJ1-5,NA,TRBV12-3/TRBV12-4,NA,CASSLGTATSSNQPQHF,TGTGCCAGCAGTTTAGGGACAGCTACCAGCAGCAATCAGCCCCAGCATTTT
TRBJ2-3,NA,TRBV12-3/TRBV12-4,once,CASSSANYGYTFGSGTTSTDTQYF,NA
TRBJ2-7,NA,TRBV14,many,CASSQVGQPYEQYF,TGTGCCAGCAGCCAAGTTGGGCAGCCCTACGAGCAGTACTTC
TRBJ2-7,NA,TRBV5-5,many,CASSQGRDYEQYF,TGTGCCAGCAGCCAGGGTCGTGACTACGAGCAGTACTTC
TRBJ1-1,NA,TRBV5-1,many,CASDPGGGPATEAFF,TGCGCCAGCGACCCAGGCGGGGGGCCGGCCACTGAAGCTTTCTTT
TRBJ2-1,TRBD1,TRBV6-5,many,CASTYSGQGVYEQFF,TGTGCCAGCACTTACTCGGGACAGGGGGTTTATGAGCAGTTCTTC
TRBJ2-1,TRBD2,TRBV9,many,CASSVVASGVINEQFF,TGTGCCAGCAGCGTAGTGGCTAGCGGGGTAATTAATGAGCAGTTCTTC
TRBJ1-1,TRBD1,TRBV27,many,CASSPGTGGLTEAFF,TGTGCCAGCAGTCCGGGGACAGGGGGCCTCACTGAAGCTTTCTTT
TRBJ1-5,TRBD1,TRBV5-8,few,CASSRKQGMDSNQPQHF,TGTGCCAGCAGCCGTAAACAGGGGATGGATAGCAATCAGCCCCAGCATTTT
TRBJ2-7,NA,TRBV20-1,many,CSARIIRRYEQYF,TGCAGTGCTCGTATCATACGAAGGTACGAGCAGTACTTC
TRBJ2-3,TRBD1,TRBV12-3/TRBV12-4,many,CASSAEGAWGTDTQYF,TGTGCCAGCAGTGCCGAGGGGGCTTGGGGCACAGATACGCAGTATTTT
TRBJ2-5,TRBD2,TRBV6-2/TRBV6-3,many,CASSYSRLAGEQETQYF,TGTGCCAGCAGTTATTCCCGACTAGCGGGGGAACAAGAGACCCAGTACTTC
TRBJ2-1,TRBD1,TRBV7-9,many,CASSSGTGTNEQFF,TGTGCCAGCAGCTCCGGGACAGGGACTAATGAGCAGTTCTTC
TRBJ2-1,NA,TRBV6-4,many,CASSRLGGAYNEQFF,TGTGCCAGCAGTCGACTAGGGGGGGCCTACAATGAGCAGTTCTTC
TRBJ1-2,NA,TRBV20-1,NA,CSAREIGAANYGYTF,TGCAGTGCTAGAGAGATTGGGGCAGCTAACTATGGCTACACCTTC
TRBJ1-4,NA,TRBV11-2,many,CASSKGVVGNFNEKLFF,TGTGCCAGCAGCAAGGGTGTCGTAGGAAATTTTAATGAAAAACTGTTTTTT
TRBJ2-1,NA,TRBV4-2,many,CASSRGALGNEQFF,TGTGCCAGCAGCCGAGGAGCGTTAGGCAATGAGCAGTTCTTC
TRBJ2-7,TRBD2,TRBV20-1,NA,CSASSVSGGPYEQYF,TGCAGTGCTAGCTCGGTTAGCGGGGGCCCGTACGAGCAGTACTTC
TRBJ1-1,NA,TRBV29-1,many,CSVEDRDYQSPEAFF,TGCAGCGTTGAAGATCGGGATTACCAGAGCCCTGAAGCTTTCTTT
TRBJ2-1,TRBD2,TRBV20-1,many,CSAVAGGSGYNEQFF,TGCAGTGCTGTAGCGGGAGGATCGGGCTACAATGAGCAGTTCTTC
TRBJ2-7,TRBD1,TRBV10-1,many,CASSDEGTGGFYEQYF,TGCGCCAGCAGTGACGAGGGGACAGGGGGCTTCTACGAGCAGTACTTC
TRBJ2-1,NA,TRBV5-6,many,CASSLLGSSYNEQFF,TGTGCCAGCAGCTTACTAGGGAGCTCCTACAATGAGCAGTTCTTC
TRBJ2-2,NA,TRBV24-1,many,CATSEGPHTGGELFF,TGTGCCACCAGTGAGGGCCCTCACACCGGCGGGGAGCTGTTTTTT
TRBJ2-7,TRBD1,TRBV7-3,many,CASSLTSGQGSYEQYF,TGTGCCAGCAGCTTAACTTCGGGACAGGGTTCCTACGAGCAGTACTTC
TRBJ2-2,TRBD2,TRBV7-8,many,CASSLGLAGVTGELFF,TGTGCCAGCAGCTTAGGACTAGCGGGGGTAACCGGGGAGCTGTTTTTT
TRBJ1-1,NA,TRBV5-1,NA,CASRGSMNTEAFF,TGCGCCAGCAGGGGGTCCATGAACACTGAAGCTTTCTTT
TRBJ2-3,NA,TRBV12-3/TRBV12-4,many,CASSLGGTSTDTQYF,TGTGCCAGCAGCCTGGGGGGTACTAGCACAGATACGCAGTATTTT
TRBJ2-7,TRBD1,TRBV9,many,CASSVGGQGFHEQYF,TGTGCCAGCAGCGTAGGGGGACAGGGATTCCACGAGCAGTACTTC
TRBJ1-3,TRBD1,TRBV7-8,many,CASSLARLGQDGSGNTIYF,TGTGCCAGCAGCTTAGCGCGCCTTGGACAGGACGGTTCTGGAAACACCATATATTTT
TRBJ2-1,TRBD2,TRBV5-1,few,CASSLRASGSSYNEQFF,TGCGCCAGCAGCTTGAGGGCTAGCGGAAGCTCCTACAATGAGCAGTTCTTC
TRBJ2-1,TRBD1,TRBV6-6,many,CASSYEGQSSYNEQFF,TGTGCCAGCAGTTACGAGGGACAGAGCTCCTACAATGAGCAGTTCTTC
TRBJ1-4,TRBD1,TRBV20-1,many,CSAGQGGSTNEKLFF,TGCAGTGCTGGACAGGGGGGATCAACTAATGAAAAACTGTTTTTT
TRBJ1-5,NA,TRBV27,few,CASSLLPRGGNQPQHF,TGTGCCAGCAGTTTATTGCCAAGAGGCGGCAATCAGCCCCAGCATTTT
TRBJ2-2,NA,TRBV5-6,many,CASSPGTTHTGELFF,TGTGCCAGCAGCCCAGGGACGACGCACACCGGGGAGCTGTTTTTT
TRBJ2-5,TRBD1,TRBV20-1,few,CSASPGQGQETQYF,TGCAGTGCTAGTCCCGGACAGGGACAAGAGACCCAGTACTTC
TRBJ2-5,NA,TRBV12-3/TRBV12-4,many,CASAAGPAATQYF,TGTGCCAGCGCTGCGGGTCCTGCAGCGACCCAGTACTTC
TRBJ2-1,TRBD1,TRBV20-1,many,CSAEQGALGNEQFF,TGCAGTGCAGAACAGGGGGCTCTTGGTAATGAGCAGTTCTTC
TRBJ1-3,NA,TRBV9,many,CASSPPGRGHSGNTIYF,TGTGCCAGCAGCCCCCCCGGGCGGGGCCACTCTGGAAACACCATATATTTT
TRBJ2-1,NA,TRBV5-1,many,CASSPEGSEDEQFF,TGCGCCAGCAGCCCGGAGGGGTCGGAGGATGAGCAGTTCTTC
TRBJ1-2,TRBD1,TRBV27,many,CASSLTGTVYGYTF,TGTGCCAGCAGTTTGACCGGGACAGTCTATGGCTACACCTTC
TRBJ2-7,NA,TRBV6-5,NA,CASSYGYGEQYF,TGTGCCAGCAGTTACGGATACGGGGAGCAGTACTTC
TRBJ2-3,TRBD1,TRBV28,many,CASSLIFRTGAPDTQYF,TGTGCCAGCAGTTTAATTTTTAGGACAGGGGCCCCAGATACGCAGTATTTT
TRBJ2-2,TRBD1,TRBV14,many,CASSQHRGTGSITGELFF,TGTGCCAGCAGCCAACATCGCGGGACAGGGAGTATAACCGGGGAGCTGTTTTTT
TRBJ2-5,TRBD2,TRBV29-1,medium-sized,CSVELADQETQYF,TGCAGCGTTGAACTAGCGGACCAAGAGACCCAGTACTTC
TRBJ1-4,NA,TRBV20-1,medium-sized,CSAKRVTNEKLFF,TGCAGTGCTAAAAGGGTGACGAATGAAAAACTGTTTTTT
TRBJ2-3,NA,TRBV18,NA,CASSPGEDTQYF,TGTGCCAGCTCACCGGGGGAAGATACGCAGTATTTT
TRBJ1-1,TRBD1,TRBV20-1,medium-sized,CSARGQGDTEAFF,TGCAGTGCAAGGGGACAGGGGGACACTGAAGCTTTCTTT
TRBJ2-2,NA,TRBV9,medium-sized,CASSGPHNLQSPGELFF,TGTGCCAGCAGCGGACCCCATAATTTACAGAGCCCCGGGGAGCTGTTTTTT
TRBJ1-1,NA,TRBV10-3,many,CAISERQVTDEAFF,TGTGCCATCAGTGAGAGACAGGTGACCGATGAAGCTTTCTTT
TRBJ1-2,TRBD1,TRBV12-3/TRBV12-4,many,CASSLGGQVVDGYTF,TGTGCCAGCAGTTTGGGGGGACAGGTCGTTGATGGCTACACCTTC
TRBJ1-3,NA,TRBV6-5,once,CASSYGQRGNTIYF,TGTGCCAGCAGTTACGGACAAAGAGGGAACACCATATATTTT
TRBJ2-1,TRBD1,TRBV7-2,many,CASSLDRSVFNEQFF,TGTGCCAGCAGCTTGGACAGGAGCGTATTCAATGAGCAGTTCTTC
TRBJ1-5,NA,TRBV27,many,CASSSSLNQPQHF,TGTGCCAGCAGTTCTTCCCTCAATCAGCCCCAGCATTTT